This T cell receptor (beta chain) derives from a study of blood T cell repertoires in COVID-19. Study context: Specimens from acute and convalescent COVID-19 originated in the United States, Italy and Spain. T cells, B-cell-depleted T cells, or PBMCs supplied cDNA or gDNA.

Authors' methods: Quantification of nucleated cells was approximated via reference gene primer amplification. Produced via immunoSEQ multiplex PCR; TCRdb's table is partial and in-frame only. For V, J and clone size, that table is used; D and trimming come from the DNA. In the table there are roughly 250,000 clones, about 90% of which are singletons. This CDR3 contains 14 residues. Trimming took 2 bases from V and 5 from J, leaving 12 bases between them. Looked up from germline, CDR1 is SGHTA and CDR2 is FQGNSA. The sample comprised peripheral blood. The chain joins TRBV7-2 to TRBJ2-5, with D maybe TRBD2 (6 bases). This clonotype was sampled from a middle-aged woman with acute or convalescent COVID-19. The CDR3 reads CASSLSEGGETQYF. Here the CDR3 DNA reads TGTGCCAGCAGCTTATCTGAGGGAGGCGAGACCCAGTACTTC.